Presented here are 9 T cell receptor beta chains from one specimen sequenced in a study of T cell responses to AZD1222 COVID-19 vaccine. Sequenced by immunoSEQ multiplex PCR; TCRdb stores in-frame clones only, minus some. The data show more than 95,000 clones, roughly 90% seen once. The sample in question was peripheral blood, obtained on day 0 of AZD1222 vaccination. Every receptor here comes from an adult in good health.

The V and J genes are TRBV5-4 and TRBJ2-1; TRBD1 matches at 8 bases. V lost 4 bases to trimming and J lost 7 bases; unmatched junction nucleotides: 10. From germline, CDR1 is SGHNT and CDR2 YYREEE (reference sequence). This CDR3 contains 15 residues. CDR3 sequence (DNA): TGTGCCAGCAGCCTCCAGGGGGCGGCATGGAATGAGCAGTTCTTC. Protein sequence: CASSLQGAAWNEQFF.

The V call is TRBV28, the J call TRBJ1-5, with a weak D call TRBD1 (5 bases). V shed 3 bases and J shed 2 bases, with 14 bases lying between them. CDR3 length: 16 amino acids. Germline loops: CDR1 MDHEN, CDR2 SYDVKM. CDR3 nucleotides: TGTGCCAGCAGTTTGCTATCAGGGAGTGGCAATCAGCCCCAGCATTTT. It yields the protein CASSLLSGSGNQPQHF. The full variable domain, rest sourced from reference TRBV28 and TRBJ1-5, is DVKVTQSSRYLVKRTGEKVFLECVQDMDHENMFWYRQDPGLGLRLIYFSYDVKMKEKGDIPEGYSVSREKKERFSLILESASTNQTSMYLCASSLLSGSGNQPQHFGDGTRLSIL.

This chain links TRBV27 with TRBJ2-7, with D possibly matching TRBD2 (6 bases). The ends were cut back, 4 bases at V and 3 bases at J, with 16 bases in the middle. Germline values: CDR1 MNHEY, CDR2 SMNVEV (reference sequence). CDR3 length: 15 amino acids. The CDR3 nucleotides are TGTGCCAGCAGTTCCCTTGGAGGGACGGACTACGAGCAGTACTTC. This translates into CASSSLGGTDYEQYF.

The chain employs TRBV3-1 (or the pseudogene TRBV3-2) and TRBJ2-7; maybe TRBD1 (6 bases). This CDR3 is built from 13 residues. V was shortened by 4 bases and J by 4 bases, with 11 bases between the two germline ends. CDR1 LGHDT and CDR2 YNNKEL come from the germline V gene (reference sequence). For the CDR3, the DNA is TGTGCCAGCAGCCGGGGGCGAGAATACGAGCAGTACTTC. Translated: CASSRGREYEQYF.

This chain connects TRBV2 to TRBJ2-1; the D is unclear. The ends were cut back, 9 bases at V and 0 bases at J, with 12 bases in the middle. CDR1 and CDR2 (germline): SNHLY, FYNNEI. This CDR3 comprises 14 residues. For the CDR3, the DNA is TGTGCCAGTTCTCAGCTCCACTCCTACAATGAGCAGTTCTTC. This encodes CASSQLHSYNEQFF.

Comment on this clone: Other nucleotide sequences in the sample specify the same CDR3. The V gene is TRBV11-2, the J gene TRBJ1-1, with D perhaps matching TRBD1 (6 bases). Germline CDR1 is SGHAT and CDR2 is FQNNGV. V shed 0 bases and J shed 5 bases, with 10 bases lying between them. The CDR3 runs to 14 residues. CDR3 bases: TGTGCCAGCAGCTTAGATCCCGGGACAACTGAAGCTTTCTTT. Protein: CASSLDPGTTEAFF.

This sequence joins TRBV6-4 and TRBJ2-3, with TRBD2 matching over 10 bases. The germline V gene encodes CDR1 MRHNA and CDR2 SNTAGT. The CDR3 is 16 amino acids. The V gene end was trimmed by 3 bases and the J gene end by 0 bases; junction bases not matched to a gene: 3. In nucleotides, the CDR3 is TGTGCCAGCAGTGAGCCGACTAGCGGGAGCACAGATACGCAGTATTTT. Protein sequence: CASSEPTSGSTDTQYF.

V and J are TRBV7-6 and TRBJ1-6, with no clear D. There are 14 residues in the CDR3. Trimming pared 0 bases from V and 9 bases from J, leaving 9 bases between. Looked up from germline, CDR1 is SGHVS and CDR2 is FNYEAQ. The CDR3: CASSLAGFGSPLHF. CDR3 nucleotides: TGTGCCAGCAGCTTAGCAGGGTTTGGTTCACCCCTCCACTTT.

V and J are TRBV9 and TRBJ2-7; the match to TRBD2 covers 8 bases. V was clipped by 3 bases and J by 3 bases; unmatched bases: 5. This CDR3 is built from 14 residues. In germline, CDR1 is SGDLS, CDR2 YYNGEE. CDR3 nucleotide sequence: TGTGCCAGCAGCGCGAGCGGGGGTTACTACGAGCAGTACTTC. Protein sequence: CASSASGGYYEQYF.